Each of the 9 T cell receptor beta chains below was sequenced from the same sample in a study of regulatory T cells in long-lasting Graves disease. Time point reported: newly diagnosed GD, antithyroid drugs for less than 3 months. Extracted PBMC RNA gave rise to the TCR library. CDR3-region Arm-PCR and iRepertoire HTBI primers produced the TCR beta libraries. TCRdb reprocessed the multiplex PCR reads with MiXCR, giving one entry per CDR3 protein. Among more than 400,000 distinct CDR3 sequences, about a sixth were seen once, and the ten largest hold 10% to 15%. The same sample was also used in a study of T cells in Graves' hyperthyroidism and ophthalmopathy.

This specimen was peripheral blood mononuclear cells (PBMCs), taken at new diagnosis, from a patient treated with antithyroid drugs. These receptors came from a man in his forties or fifties with Graves disease.

With regard to this clonotype: Possible read error: a much larger clone is one base away. V is TRBV7-3 and J is TRBJ2-1, with 11 positions matching TRBD1. The CDR3 extends over 15 amino acids. The germline CDR1 and CDR2 sequences are SGHTA and FQGTGA. CDR3 coding DNA: TGTGCCAACAGCTTCCGGGACAGGGGGAGGGATGAGCAGTTCTTC. It yields the protein CANSFRDRGRDEQFF.

This clonotype has just a few counts. The V gene is TRBV4-2, the J gene TRBJ1-2; D is unclear. V lost 0 bases, J lost 5 bases, and 16 bases lay in between. Germline V gene lookup returns CDR1 LGHNA and CDR2 YNFKEQ. CDR3 length: 16 amino acids. The CDR3 nucleotides read TGTGCCAGCAGCCAAGATCTCTCCCATCTAGGGTATGGCTACACCTTC. Its protein is CASSQDLSHLGYGYTF.

This clonotype was counted at least ten times. The rearrangement uses TRBV5-1 and TRBJ2-7, with TRBD2 identical over 7 bases. This CDR3 contains 15 residues. Germline lookup yields CDR1 SGHRS and CDR2 YFSETQ. V shed 0 bases, J shed 5 bases, and the junction held 8 bases outside the gene matches. CDR3 sequence reads: CASSLGGGSFDEQYF. The CDR3 nucleotides read TGCGCCAGCAGCTTGGGGGGCGGGAGTTTCGACGAGCAGTACTTC.

This clonotype was detected many times. As DNA, the CDR3 is TGTGCCAGCAGGTCCATACCTTTGAACGAGCAGTACTTC. Amino acid sequence: CASRSIPLNEQYF. J is TRBJ2-7 and V is TRBV6-1; D is ambiguous. The germline gives CDR1 MNHNS, CDR2 SASEGT. With 6 bases removed from V and 5 bases from J, the gap between germline ends came to 14 bases. The CDR3 is made up of 13 amino acids.

This clonotype was seen a handful of times. This chain connects TRBV19 to TRBJ1-1; D call uncertain. The germline CDR1 and CDR2 sequences are LNHDA and SQIVND (reference sequence). V lost 10 bases to trimming and J lost 4 bases, with 10 bases between them. This CDR3 is built from 11 residues. The CDR3 nucleotides are TGTGCCATCCATGCCGGCACTGAAGCTTTCTTT. Translating it yields CAIHAGTEAFF.

This clonotype showed up many times. The chain combines TRBV20-1 with TRBJ1-2, with a tentative D call TRBD1 (5 bases). CDR1 and CDR2 (germline): DFQATT, SNEGSKA (reference sequence). Between the trimmed V and J ends, which lost 2 bases and 1 base, there was a span of 11 bases. There are 14 residues in the CDR3. CDR3 loop: CSARSGTYNYGYTF. CDR3 bases: TGCAGTGCTAGATCCGGGACGTATAACTATGGCTACACCTTC.

The V gene is TRBV7-3, the J gene TRBJ2-2; 8 bases line up with TRBD2. Per germline, CDR1 SGHTA and CDR2 FQGTGA. The junction had 8 bases not matched to a gene; V was cut back by 5 bases and J by 6 bases. CDR3 size: 15 residues. The CDR3 is CASSPQSGSPGELFF. CDR3 sequence (DNA): TGTGCCAGCAGCCCCCAAAGCGGGAGTCCCGGGGAGCTGTTTTTT.

This sequence joins TRBV7-9 and TRBJ1-1; 7 nucleotides line up with TRBD1. Germline V gives CDR1 SEHNR, CDR2 FQNEAQ (reference sequence). V was clipped by 5 bases and J by 7 bases; unmatched bases: 13. The CDR3 covers 15 residues. Here the CDR3 reads CASSPGTAKSREAFF. For the CDR3, the DNA is TGTGCCAGCAGCCCTGGGACAGCCAAGTCCCGTGAAGCTTTCTTT.

V usage is TRBV3-1 and J usage is TRBJ2-1; 7 bases map to TRBD2. After removal of 0 bases from V and 5 bases from J, the junction contained 7 bases not matched to a gene. The CDR3 covers 16 residues. Germline V CDR1 and CDR2: LGHDT, YNNKEL (reference sequence). DNA of the CDR3: TGTGCCAGCAGCCAAGACGGTGCTAGCGGACACAATGAGCAGTTCTTC. Translated, it gives CASSQDGASGHNEQFF.